This T cell receptor beta chain was captured in a study of chemoradiotherapy in HPV16-positive cancers. Study background: Candidate HPV-specific clones and shared TCR motifs came from two HPV16-positive patients. Study outcomes and limitations: Non-HPV-specific T cells did not expand in tumors during treatment, whereas candidate HPV-specific clones and E7-related motifs did. Functional assays defining HPV-specific T cells used only a couple of HPV16-positive patients.

This CDR3 region has 11 residues. CDR1 and CDR2 (germline): DFQATT, SNEGSKA (reference sequence). V was trimmed by 6 bases and J by 10 bases, leaving 13 bases between them. Repertoires were generated with immunoSEQ multiplex PCR, while TCRdb's copy carries only in-frame clones and drops some. The sample lists fewer than 40,000 clones; more than 65% were seen once. To note about this clone: Its antigen is as yet unknown.

The clonotype was recovered from a human donor with HPV-associated anogenital cancer. The starting material was blood, obtained from a patient who underwent chemoradiotherapy. J is TRBJ2-1 and V is TRBV20-1; D is unresolved. CDR3 residues: CSARLRTEQFF. DNA for the CDR3: TGCAGTGCGCGACTGAGGACCGAGCAGTTCTTC.